A selection of T cell receptor beta chains follows, all from one sample in a study of shared clonotypes between healthy human individuals. Assay: immunoSEQ multiplex PCR; the TCRdb copy retains only in-frame clones and omits some. The sample holds 330,000 or so clones; more than 60% are singletons and the top ten take 8.5% to 12%. The sequencing input was memory CD4+ T cells sorted from blood. The receptors were gathered from a man aged 25 to 45 in good health. Each CDR3 is given with its conserved first and last residue. Each record gives: clone size, J gene, V gene, D gene, CDR3 protein, CDR3 DNA. D genes are given only for firm matches. Some rows mark clone size as missing; the rest say once, few, many or name a class of expanded clone.

NA | TRBJ2-7 | TRBV7-9 | NA | CASSLVRVSYEQYF | TGTGCCAGCAGCTTAGTCAGGGTGTCCTACGAGCAGTACTTC
NA | TRBJ2-2 | TRBV7-2 | NA | CASSSYAGLTGELFF | TGTGCCAGCAGCTCATATGCCGGCCTCACCGGGGAGCTGTTTTTT
NA | TRBJ2-7 | TRBV5-1 | TRBD2 | CASSLPSGGAEIYEQYF | TGCGCCAGCAGCTTGCCTAGCGGGGGGGCGGAGATTTACGAGCAGTACTTC
many | TRBJ2-7 | TRBV15 | NA | CATSIGGMGEQYF | TGTGCCACCAGCATTGGGGGCATGGGGGAGCAGTACTTC
NA | TRBJ1-1 | TRBV27 | TRBD1 | CASIQKLTGALNTEAFF | TGTGCCAGCATACAAAAACTGACAGGGGCGTTGAACACTGAAGCTTTCTTT
NA | TRBJ2-3 | TRBV5-1 | NA | CASSLIPGDTQYF | TGCGCCAGCAGCTTGATACCGGGAGATACGCAGTATTTT
NA | TRBJ2-7 | TRBV7-2 | NA | CASSLNPGLDDF | TGTGCCAGCAGCTTAAACCCCGGACTCGACGACTTC
NA | TRBJ1-2 | TRBV28 | TRBD1 | CASRYQGQTNYGYTF | TGTGCCAGCAGGTATCAGGGACAGACAAACTATGGCTACACCTTC
NA | TRBJ2-2 | TRBV12-5 | TRBD2 | CASGSGTSGGITGELFF | TGTGCTAGTGGTTCCGGGACTAGCGGGGGGATCACCGGGGAGCTGTTTTTT
NA | TRBJ1-2 | TRBV7-9 | NA | CASSPGRFADGYTF | TGTGCCAGCAGTCCCGGGCGGTTTGCGGATGGCTACACCTTC
few | TRBJ2-5 | TRBV28 | TRBD1 | CAGSRGQGEETQYF | TGTGCCGGATCTAGAGGACAGGGGGAAGAGACCCAGTACTTC
NA | TRBJ2-1 | TRBV7-9 | NA | CASSLSGTLNHNEQFF | TGTGCCAGCAGCTTGTCCGGGACTCTAAACCACAATGAGCAGTTCTTC
NA | TRBJ2-7 | TRBV4-3 | TRBD2 | CASSQDHLAGAGEQYF | TGCGCCAGCAGCCAAGATCATCTAGCGGGAGCTGGCGAGCAGTACTTC
few | TRBJ1-1 | TRBV5-1 | NA | CASSSQTKGTREAFF | TGCGCCAGCAGCTCTCAGACAAAGGGGACCCGAGAAGCTTTCTTT
NA | TRBJ2-7 | TRBV7-2 | NA | CASSRLVGGSYEQYF | TGTGCCAGCAGCCGACTGGTGGGGGGCTCCTACGAGCAGTACTTC
NA | TRBJ2-3 | TRBV30 | NA | CVHGTSTDTQYF | TGTGTCCACGGAACTAGCACAGATACGCAGTATTTT
NA | TRBJ2-2 | TRBV11-2 | TRBD1 | CASSLDRDRTNTGELFF | TGTGCCAGCAGCTTAGACCGGGACAGGACGAACACCGGGGAGCTGTTTTTT
NA | TRBJ2-6 | TRBV5-1 | NA | CASSLFGQLASGANVLTF | TGCGCCAGCAGCTTGTTCGGGCAGTTGGCCTCTGGGGCCAACGTCCTGACTTTC
NA | TRBJ2-5 | TRBV11-2 | TRBD1 | CASSEGTGGETQYF | TGTGCCAGCAGCGAAGGGACAGGGGGGGAGACCCAGTACTTC
NA | TRBJ2-7 | TRBV7-2 | NA | CASSLRVPLGEQYF | TGTGCCAGCAGCTTAAGGGTCCCCCTTGGCGAGCAGTACTTC
NA | TRBJ2-7 | TRBV5-1 | NA | CASSQRGEQYF | TGCGCCAGCAGCCAGAGAGGCGAGCAGTACTTC
NA | TRBJ1-5 | TRBV5-3 | NA | CARSPFTQANNQPQHF | TGTGCCAGAAGCCCATTCACGCAGGCGAACAATCAGCCCCAGCATTTT
NA | TRBJ2-7 | TRBV6-5 | TRBD1 | CASKKQGASGEQYF | TGTGCCAGCAAAAAACAGGGGGCCTCTGGCGAGCAGTACTTC
NA | TRBJ2-5 | TRBV5-6 | TRBD1 | CASSLDGTGKTQYF | TGTGCCAGCAGCTTGGACGGGACAGGGAAGACCCAGTACTTC
NA | TRBJ2-1 | TRBV10-3 | NA | CAIRKDSYNEQFF | TGTGCCATCAGGAAGGACAGCTACAATGAGCAGTTCTTC
NA | TRBJ2-7 | TRBV27 | TRBD2 | CASRSQRLVAGTYEQYF | TGTGCCAGCAGATCTCAAAGACTAGTAGCGGGTACCTACGAGCAGTACTTC
NA | TRBJ1-3 | TRBV6-6 | TRBD1 | CASSRTGSGNTIYF | TGTGCCAGCAGTCGGACAGGCTCTGGAAACACCATATATTTT
NA | TRBJ1-5 | TRBV2 | NA | CASRTGGAVQPQHF | TGTGCCAGCAGGACTGGGGGGGCAGTTCAGCCCCAGCATTTT
NA | TRBJ1-2 | TRBV6-6 | TRBD1 | CASSPQGEFGGYTF | TGTGCCAGCAGTCCTCAGGGGGAGTTTGGCGGCTACACCTTC
NA | TRBJ2-1 | TRBV7-8 | NA | CASSLEGGGEQFF | TGTGCCAGCAGCTTAGAGGGGGGAGGTGAGCAGTTCTTC
NA | TRBJ1-1 | TRBV4-3 | TRBD1 | CASSPRTGAVSVTEAFF | TGCGCCAGCAGCCCCCGGACAGGGGCGGTCTCGGTCACTGAAGCTTTCTTT
NA | TRBJ2-3 | TRBV7-7 | NA | CASSLVGGTDTQYF | TGTGCCAGCAGCTTAGTGGGGGGCACAGATACGCAGTATTTT
once | TRBJ2-1 | TRBV29-1 | NA | CSGAPREDDEQFF | TGCAGCGGCGCCCCCAGGGAGGACGATGAGCAGTTCTTC
NA | TRBJ2-2 | TRBV7-3 | NA | CASSFTRDTGELFF | TGTGCCAGCAGCTTTACGCGGGACACCGGGGAGCTGTTTTTT
NA | TRBJ2-5 | TRBV5-5 | NA | CASSLRFPRNGGREETQYF | TGTGCCAGCAGCTTGAGATTTCCCCGCAACGGAGGTAGGGAAGAGACCCAGTACTTC
NA | TRBJ1-5 | TRBV10-3 | TRBD1 | CAISTGDNQPQHF | TGTGCCATCAGTACAGGGGACAATCAGCCCCAGCATTTT
NA | TRBJ1-1 | TRBV28 | TRBD1 | CASSGDRGILTEAFF | TGTGCCAGCAGTGGGGACAGGGGGATTCTCACTGAAGCTTTCTTT
NA | TRBJ2-3 | TRBV5-5 | TRBD2 | CASSLAAAGVLDTQYF | TGTGCCAGCAGCTTGGCCGCAGCGGGAGTGTTAGATACGCAGTATTTT
NA | TRBJ1-5 | TRBV28 | NA | CASSLVGGNQPQHF | TGTGCCAGCAGCCTGGTGGGGGGCAATCAGCCCCAGCATTTT
NA | TRBJ2-2 | TRBV9 | NA | CASSGGPGDTGELFF | TGTGCCAGCAGCGGAGGGCCTGGGGACACCGGGGAGCTGTTTTTT
NA | TRBJ2-2 | TRBV5-1 | NA | CASSLGFGNTGELFF | TGCGCCAGCAGCTTGGGGTTCGGGAACACCGGGGAGCTGTTTTTT
NA | TRBJ2-5 | TRBV25-1 | NA | CASSLGGRETQYF | TGTGCCAGCAGTCTTGGGGGACGGGAGACCCAGTACTTC
NA | TRBJ2-3 | TRBV5-1 | NA | CASSLAEQGTDTQYF | TGCGCCAGCAGCTTGGCCGAGCAGGGAACAGATACGCAGTATTTT
NA | TRBJ2-1 | TRBV5-4 | TRBD1 | CASSLGRDRAWGYNEQFF | TGTGCCAGCAGCTTGGGACGGGACAGGGCGTGGGGATACAATGAGCAGTTCTTC